This T cell receptor beta chain was obtained from a study of beta chain features in type 1 diabetes. Concerning this clone itself: Its antigen is currently unknown.

Expressed TCRB transcripts got sequenced, as all isolated RNA was reverse transcribed. The repertoire was sequenced with immunoSEQ multiplex PCR; TCRdb's copy has only in-frame clones and lacks some. The sample includes 60,000 or so clones, 59% of them seen just once. Broader study findings: When VDJ junctions were examined, type 1 diabetes patients showed fewer insertions and more deletions. Shorter templates might be favored by PCR, equally in patients and controls. A moderate, significant TCRB CDR3 shortening appeared in type 1 diabetes across four CD4+ subsets. Within patients, naive, central memory and Treg TCRB repertoires seemed more similar than within healthy donors.

Germline trimming cut 4 bases from V and 8 bases from J; bases unmatched to any gene: 6. Germline V gene data show CDR1 as LNHDA and CDR2 as SQIVND (reference sequence). CDR3 length equals 14 residues. This TCR derives from a young woman in good health. The source material was Tregs from blood. J is TRBJ2-1 and V is TRBV19; 9 bases map to TRBD2. The CDR3 DNA is TGTGCCAGTAGTAGCCGACGGACTAGCGATGAGCAGTTCTTC. Its protein is CASSSRRTSDEQFF.